Described below is a single TCR beta chain sequence and its context. Trimming shortened V by 1 base and J by 5 bases, and 8 bases separated the two germline ends. The CDR3 has 14 residues. Germline values: CDR1 MNHNY, CDR2 SVGAGI (reference sequence). The data derive from a study of control samples from healthy donors and cancer patients. The data were produced by immunoSEQ multiplex PCR, yet TCRdb's version contains in-frame clones alone and is incomplete. The sample yields about 410,000 clones, 75% to 95% seen once. This chain links TRBV6-6 with TRBJ2-2; D remains unclear. The sequencing input was PBMCs. The TCR sequence derives from a man aged 35 to 55 with head and neck cancer. CDR3 in DNA: TGTGCCAGCAGTTACTTCGAACGGACCGGGGAGCTGTTTTTT. It translates to CASSYFERTGELFF.